A single sample gave rise to the 4 T cell receptor beta chains below, sequenced in a study of cytomegalovirus exposure and HLA in healthy donors. The PCR employed 60 Vbeta primers together with 13 Jbeta primers. TCRdb's table, derived via immunoSEQ multiplex PCR, lists solely in-frame clones and lacks some. The sample contains roughly 130,000 clones, more than 60% of which appear only once. The sequenced sample consisted of PBMCs. These TCRs come from a middle-aged woman in good health and CMV-seropositive.

The chain is built from TRBV4-1 and TRBJ2-1, with D perhaps matching TRBD2 (6 bases). Germline CDR1 is MGHRA and CDR2 is YSYEKL. The CDR3 runs to 16 residues. The ends were cut back, 3 bases at V and 0 bases at J, with 12 bases in the middle. The DNA of the CDR3 is TGCGCCAGCAGCCATCCGCTAGCGACCTCCTACAATGAGCAGTTCTTC. Translation: CASSHPLATSYNEQFF.

The chain is built from TRBV6-5 and TRBJ2-1; a possible D gene is TRBD2 (5 bases). Trimming cost V 2 bases and J 0 bases, with 8 bases left between them. This CDR3 comprises 15 residues. Germline lookup yields CDR1 MNHEY and CDR2 SVGAGI. CDR3 amino acids: CASSYGRSSYNEQFF. CDR3 DNA sequence: TGTGCCAGCAGTTACGGGAGAAGCTCCTACAATGAGCAGTTCTTC.

The count of this clone is one. CDR3 amino acids: CASSRGQHPYEQYF. The CDR3 nucleotides read TGTGCCAGCAGCCGGGGACAACATCCCTACGAGCAGTACTTC. The J gene is TRBJ2-7, the V gene TRBV5-5; a weak D match, TRBD1 (6 bases). Germline V CDR1 and CDR2: SGHKS, YYEKEE (reference sequence). The CDR3 sequence is 14 residues long. Deletions cut 4 bases from V and 2 bases from J, with 13 bases between. The variable domain in full, with the rest retrieved from reference TRBV5-5 and TRBJ2-7, is DAGVTQSPTHLIKTRGQQVTLRCSPISGHKSVSWYQQVLGQGPQFIFQYYEKEERGRGNFPDRFSARQFPNYSSELNVNALLLGDSALYLCASSRGQHPYEQYFGPGTRLTVT.

This sequence joins TRBV5-1 and TRBJ2-3; TRBD1 matches 7 bases. Germline CDR1 is SGHRS and CDR2 is YFSETQ. V was pared by 4 bases and J by 0 bases, with 11 bases of the junction left unmatched. CDR3 length: 17 residues. The CDR3 reads CASSIRTGLTSTDTQYF. CDR3 in DNA: TGCGCCAGCAGCATACGGACAGGTCTGACTAGCACAGATACGCAGTATTTT.